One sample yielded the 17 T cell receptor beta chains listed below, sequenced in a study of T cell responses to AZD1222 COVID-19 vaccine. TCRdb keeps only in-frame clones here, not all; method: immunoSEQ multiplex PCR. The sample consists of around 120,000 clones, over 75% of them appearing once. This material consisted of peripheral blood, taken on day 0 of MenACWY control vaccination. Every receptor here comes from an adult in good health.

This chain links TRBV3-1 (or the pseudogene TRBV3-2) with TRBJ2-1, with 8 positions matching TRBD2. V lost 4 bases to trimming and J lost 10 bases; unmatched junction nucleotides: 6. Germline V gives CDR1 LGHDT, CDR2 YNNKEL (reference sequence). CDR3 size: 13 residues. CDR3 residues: CASSPRTSREQFF. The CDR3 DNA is TGTGCCAGCAGCCCCCGGACTAGCAGGGAGCAGTTCTTC.

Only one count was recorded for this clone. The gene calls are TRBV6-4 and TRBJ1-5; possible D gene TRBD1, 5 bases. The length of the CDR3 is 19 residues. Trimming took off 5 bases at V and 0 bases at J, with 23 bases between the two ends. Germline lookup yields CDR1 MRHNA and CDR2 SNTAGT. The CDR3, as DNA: TGTGCCAGCAGTCTATTGGACAATACAACAACGGATAGCAATCAGCCCCAGCATTTT. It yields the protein CASSLLDNTTTDSNQPQHF.

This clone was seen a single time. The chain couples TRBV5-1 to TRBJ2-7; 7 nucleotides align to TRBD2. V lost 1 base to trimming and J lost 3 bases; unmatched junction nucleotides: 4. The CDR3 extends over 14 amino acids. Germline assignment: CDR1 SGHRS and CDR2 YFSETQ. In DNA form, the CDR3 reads TGCGCCAGCAGCTTGTCTCTAGCGGACTACGAGCAGTACTTC. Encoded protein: CASSLSLADYEQYF.

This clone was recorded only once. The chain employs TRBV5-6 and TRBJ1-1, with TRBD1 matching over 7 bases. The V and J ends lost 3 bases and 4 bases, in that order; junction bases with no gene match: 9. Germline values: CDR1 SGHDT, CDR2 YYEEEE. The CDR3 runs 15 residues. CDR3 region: CASSSYGTAVTEAFF. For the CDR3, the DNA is TGTGCCAGCAGCTCCTACGGGACAGCTGTCACTGAAGCTTTCTTT.

Here the CDR3 reads CASSENSEGGEKLFF. The CDR3, as DNA: TGTGCCAGCAGTGAAAATTCGGAGGGGGGAGAAAAACTGTTTTTT. The rearrangement joins TRBV6-1 to TRBJ1-4; D might be TRBD1 (6 bases). CDR3 size: 15 residues. Trimming pared 2 bases from V and 8 bases from J, leaving 15 bases between. CDR1 is MNHNS and CDR2 is SASEGT in the germline V gene.

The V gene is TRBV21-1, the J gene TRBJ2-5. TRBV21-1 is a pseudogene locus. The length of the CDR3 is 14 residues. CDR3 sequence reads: CASSKGRAQETQYF. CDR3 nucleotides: TGTGCCAGCAGCAAAGGTCGGGCCCAAGAGACCCAGTACTTC.

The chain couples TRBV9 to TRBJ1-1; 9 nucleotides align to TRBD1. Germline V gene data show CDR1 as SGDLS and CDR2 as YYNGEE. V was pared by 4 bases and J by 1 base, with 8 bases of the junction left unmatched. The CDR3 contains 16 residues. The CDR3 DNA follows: TGTGCCAGCAGCCTACCTCGGGGACAGGGGAACACTGAAGCTTTCTTT. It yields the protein CASSLPRGQGNTEAFF.

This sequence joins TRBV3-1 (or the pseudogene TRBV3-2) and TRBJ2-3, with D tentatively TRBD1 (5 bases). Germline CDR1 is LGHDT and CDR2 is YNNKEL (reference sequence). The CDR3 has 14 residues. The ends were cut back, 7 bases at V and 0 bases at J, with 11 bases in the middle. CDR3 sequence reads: CASNRQGSTDTQYF. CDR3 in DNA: TGTGCCAGCAACCGTCAGGGCAGCACAGATACGCAGTATTTT.

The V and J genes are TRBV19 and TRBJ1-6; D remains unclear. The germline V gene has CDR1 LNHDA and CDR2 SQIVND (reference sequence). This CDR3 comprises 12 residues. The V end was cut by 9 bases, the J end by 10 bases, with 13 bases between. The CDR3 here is CASRRGDSPLHF. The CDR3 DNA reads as TGTGCCAGCAGACGGGGTGACTCACCCCTCCACTTT.

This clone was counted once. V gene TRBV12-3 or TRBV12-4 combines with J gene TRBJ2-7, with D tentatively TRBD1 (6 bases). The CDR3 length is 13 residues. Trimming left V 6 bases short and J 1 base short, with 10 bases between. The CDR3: CASSPQGSYEQYF. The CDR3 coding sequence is TGTGCCAGCAGCCCACAGGGATCCTACGAGCAGTACTTC.

The CDR3 DNA follows: TGTGCCACCATGGGGCAGTCGCCTCCACCCCTCCACTTT. Protein product: CATMGQSPPPLHF. The V call is TRBV24-1, the J call TRBJ1-6; a possible D gene is TRBD1 (5 bases). From germline, CDR1 is KGHDR and CDR2 SFDVKD. The CDR3 spans 13 residues. Trimming took 8 bases from V and 11 from J, leaving 15 bases between them.

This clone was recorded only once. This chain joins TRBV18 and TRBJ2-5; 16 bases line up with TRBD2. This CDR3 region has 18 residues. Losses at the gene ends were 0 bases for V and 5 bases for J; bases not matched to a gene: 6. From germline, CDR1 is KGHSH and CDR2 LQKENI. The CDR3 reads CASSPPGLAGGPRETQYF. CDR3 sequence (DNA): TGTGCCAGCTCACCACCGGGACTAGCGGGAGGGCCCAGGGAGACCCAGTACTTC.

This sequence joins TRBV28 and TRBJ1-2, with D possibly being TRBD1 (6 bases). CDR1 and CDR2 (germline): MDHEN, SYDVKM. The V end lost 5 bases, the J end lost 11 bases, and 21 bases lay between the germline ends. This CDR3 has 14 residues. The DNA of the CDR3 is TGTGCCAGCAGTCCCATCTCAGGGTCCCAGGGGTACACCTTC. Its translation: CASSPISGSQGYTF.

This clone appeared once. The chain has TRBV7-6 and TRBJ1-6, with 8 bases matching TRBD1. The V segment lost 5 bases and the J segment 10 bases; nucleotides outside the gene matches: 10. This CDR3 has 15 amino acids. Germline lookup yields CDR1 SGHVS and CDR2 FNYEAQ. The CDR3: CASSPKTGEGSPLHF. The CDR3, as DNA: TGTGCCAGCAGCCCCAAGACAGGGGAAGGATCACCCCTCCACTTT.

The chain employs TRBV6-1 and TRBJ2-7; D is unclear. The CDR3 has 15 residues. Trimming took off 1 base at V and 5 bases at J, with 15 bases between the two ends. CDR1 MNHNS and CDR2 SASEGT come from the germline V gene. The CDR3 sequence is CASSEGDLYGDEQYF. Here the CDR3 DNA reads TGTGCCAGCAGTGAAGGTGACCTCTATGGCGACGAGCAGTACTTC.

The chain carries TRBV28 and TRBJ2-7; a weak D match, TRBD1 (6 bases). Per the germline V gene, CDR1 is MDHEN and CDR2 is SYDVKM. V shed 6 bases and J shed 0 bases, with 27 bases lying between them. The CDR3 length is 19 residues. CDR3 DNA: TGTGCCAGCAGGGGTCTCGGCAGGGGAAATGAGGGAAGCTCCTACGAGCAGTACTTC. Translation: CASRGLGRGNEGSSYEQYF. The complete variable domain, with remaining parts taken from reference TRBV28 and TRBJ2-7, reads DVKVTQSSRYLVKRTGEKVFLECVQDMDHENMFWYRQDPGLGLRLIYFSYDVKMKEKGDIPEGYSVSREKKERFSLILESASTNQTSMYLCASRGLGRGNEGSSYEQYFGPGTRLTVT.

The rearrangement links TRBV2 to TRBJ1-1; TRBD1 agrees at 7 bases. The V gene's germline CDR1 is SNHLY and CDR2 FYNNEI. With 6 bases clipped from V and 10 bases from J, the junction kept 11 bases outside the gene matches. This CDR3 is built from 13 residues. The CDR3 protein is CASSAGTAVGAFF. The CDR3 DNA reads TGTGCCAGCAGCGCCGGGACAGCCGTGGGAGCTTTCTTT.